This T cell receptor (beta chain) came from a study of blood T cell repertoires in COVID-19. About the research overall: PBMCs, B-cell-depleted T cells, or T cells provided the cDNA or gDNA that made up the material.

TCRdb keeps only in-frame clones here, not all; method: immunoSEQ multiplex PCR. The sample shows 370,000 or so clones, roughly 80% of them seen only once. This TCR derives from a human donor with acute or convalescent COVID-19. The donor label of this sample is uncertain. The specimen sequenced was peripheral blood.

The CDR3 loop reads CASIPSAGGPGELFF. The DNA of the CDR3 is TGTGCCAGCATCCCTTCAGCGGGAGGGCCCGGGGAGCTGTTTTTT. J is TRBJ2-2 and V is TRBV6-5, with 10 bases identical to TRBD2. From germline, CDR1 is MNHEY and CDR2 SVGAGI. This CDR3 comprises 15 residues. Trimming at V came to 7 bases and at J to 6 bases, leaving 8 bases not matched to a gene.